Listed here are 3 T cell receptor beta chains from one sample, sequenced in a study of response to subunit inactivated influenza vaccine. Using its own MiXCR run on the RT-PCR reads, TCRdb lists one record per CDR3 protein. The sample has over 750,000 distinct CDR3 sequences; approximately 22% are singletons. Here the sequenced sample was PBMCs from blood, taken roughly 5 days after vaccination. The source of these receptors is a middle-aged man who received an inactivated influenza vaccine.

This clonotype appeared a few times. This chain joins TRBV15 and TRBJ2-4, with D perhaps being TRBD1 or TRBD2 (7 bases each). This CDR3 is built from 17 residues. Trimming took off 2 bases at V and 0 bases at J, with 14 bases between the two ends. From germline, CDR1 is LNHNV and CDR2 YYDKDF (reference sequence). The CDR3 nucleotides are TGTGCCACCAGCAGAACCGACAGGGAGGGAGCCAAAAACATTCAGTACTTC. Residues: CATSRTDREGAKNIQYF.

This clonotype was counted only a few times. This chain joins TRBV7-3 and TRBJ2-3; 8 bases line up with TRBD2. The V and J ends lost 2 bases and 5 bases, in that order; junction bases with no gene match: 9. The CDR3 has 16 amino acids. The germline V gene has CDR1 SGHTA and CDR2 FQGTGA. The CDR3 DNA follows: TGTGCCAGCAGCTTAGGCCTCGGACTAGCAGGAGATACGCAGTATTTT. Its protein is CASSLGLGLAGDTQYF.

This clonotype was observed a handful of times. The chain joins TRBV12-3 or TRBV12-4 to TRBJ1-2; 9 nucleotides match TRBD1. The CDR3 extends over 13 amino acids. V dropped 6 bases and J dropped 7; count of bases not matched to a gene: 6. The CDR3 nucleotides read TGTGCCAGCAGGGTACAGGGGGCTGGTGGCTACACCTTC. Its translation: CASRVQGAGGYTF.